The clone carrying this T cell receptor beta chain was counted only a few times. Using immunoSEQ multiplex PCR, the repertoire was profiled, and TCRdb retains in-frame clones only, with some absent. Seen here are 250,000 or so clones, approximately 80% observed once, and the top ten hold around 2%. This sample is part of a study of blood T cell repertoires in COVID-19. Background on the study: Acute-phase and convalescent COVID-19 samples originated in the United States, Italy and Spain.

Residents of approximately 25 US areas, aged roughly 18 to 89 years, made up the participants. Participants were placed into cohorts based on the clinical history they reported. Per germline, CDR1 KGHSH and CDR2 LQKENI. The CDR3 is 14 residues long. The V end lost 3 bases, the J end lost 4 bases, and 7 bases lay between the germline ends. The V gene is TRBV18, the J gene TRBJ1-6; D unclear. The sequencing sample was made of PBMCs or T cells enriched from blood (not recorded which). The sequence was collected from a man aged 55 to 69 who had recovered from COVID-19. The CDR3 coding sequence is TGTGCCAGCTCACCGGGCACATATAATTCACCCCTCCACTTT. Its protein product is CASSPGTYNSPLHF.